These 8 T cell receptor beta chains were all obtained from the same sample, sequenced in a study of T cells in Graves' hyperthyroidism and ophthalmopathy. RNA transcripts provided the source from which TCR beta CDR3 regions were amplified. A set of HTBI primers served as the primers for a first-round RT-PCR of the TCR CDR3. One entry per CDR3 protein, called by TCRdb with MiXCR from the multiplex PCR reads. The repertoire holds more than 500,000 distinct CDR3 sequences, with roughly 14% as singletons. Sequencing used blood. Receptors originate from a woman in her forties with Graves' ophthalmopathy.

This clonotype was observed at least ten times. The chain combines TRBV10-1 with TRBJ2-5; TRBD2 is a possible D gene (6 bases). Trimming left V 6 bases short and J 7 bases short, with 15 bases between. Looked up from germline, CDR1 is WNHNN and CDR2 is SYGVQD (reference sequence). The CDR3 has 13 amino acids. The CDR3 DNA reads TGCGCCAGCAGCCCTGACACGGGAGCGACCCAGTACTTC. Translating it yields CASSPDTGATQYF.

There are many counts of this clonotype. The gene calls are TRBV12-3 or TRBV12-4 and TRBJ2-2; 7 nucleotides line up with TRBD1. This CDR3 has 13 amino acids. J lost 6 bases, V lost 6 bases, and 4 bases had no gene match. CDR3 coding DNA: TGTGCCAGCAGGCCGCAGGGGGCCGGGGAGCTGTTTTTT. Its protein is CASRPQGAGELFF.

The sample holds many counts of this clonotype. The gene calls are TRBV28 and TRBJ2-4, with D perhaps matching TRBD2 (5 bases). V dropped 7 bases and J dropped 0 bases, with 16 bases sitting between them. CDR1 is MDHEN, CDR2 SYDVKM, per germline. CDR3 length: 16 amino acids. The CDR3 sequence is CASTAGILKAKNIQYF. CDR3 nucleotides: TGTGCCAGCACGGCCGGGATACTAAAAGCCAAAAACATTCAGTACTTC.

This clonotype was found a few times. The chain combines TRBV12-3 or TRBV12-4 with TRBJ1-2; D is possibly TRBD1 (5 bases). With 7 bases removed from V and 7 bases from J, the gap between germline ends came to 13 bases. This CDR3 is 12 amino acids long. The CDR3 sequence is CASTSGLGGYTF. The CDR3 DNA sequence: TGTGCCAGCACGTCGGGGCTTGGTGGCTACACCTTC.

This clonotype was found many times. The CDR3 DNA reads TGTGCCAGCAGTTCCCCTAAGATTGGCGGGAGGCCCACTTACGAGCAGTACTTC. This codes for CASSSPKIGGRPTYEQYF. The rearrangement links TRBV6-5 to TRBJ2-7; 8 nucleotides align to TRBD2. The germline CDR1 and CDR2 sequences are MNHEY and SVGAGI. CDR3 size: 18 residues. J gave up 4 bases and V 4 bases, and 18 bases lay outside the gene matches.

This clonotype has more than one count but fewer than ten. The chain is built from TRBV7-8 and TRBJ1-1; D ambiguous. The CDR3 is 14 residues long. V lost 5 bases, J lost 2 bases, and 12 bases lay in between. Germline CDR1 and CDR2: SGHVS and FQNEAQ. The CDR3 protein is CASSPTSLNTEAFF. DNA of the CDR3: TGTGCCAGCAGCCCCACCTCCCTCAACACTGAAGCTTTCTTT.

This clonotype appeared many times. This chain uses TRBV12-3 or TRBV12-4 with TRBJ2-7; 10 bases are a match to TRBD1. The CDR3 totals 14 residues. V gave up 6 bases and J gave up 6 bases; unmatched junction bases: 8. The CDR3 protein is CASRPTGGESEQYF. CDR3 in DNA: TGTGCCAGCAGACCGACAGGGGGCGAATCCGAGCAGTACTTC.

This clonotype was recorded many times. This chain connects TRBV29-1 to TRBJ2-5, with 7 bases that match TRBD2. CDR3 length: 14 residues. CDR1 and CDR2 (germline): SQVTM, ANQGSEA. The V gene end was trimmed by 7 bases and the J gene end by 2 bases; junction bases not matched to a gene: 10. The CDR3 here is CSGEAGEWQETQYF. The CDR3 DNA is TGCAGCGGGGAGGCGGGAGAGTGGCAAGAGACCCAGTACTTC.